This T cell receptor (beta chain) was identified during a study of CD8 T cells in ankylosing spondylitis. TCRdb reanalysed the 5' RACE reads using MiXCR and keeps one entry per CDR3 protein. The sample shows 150,000 to 250,000 distinct CDR3 sequences, around 13% of them seen only once. The V and J ends lost 2 bases and 2 bases respectively, with 12 bases between them. Looked up from germline, CDR1 is DFQATT and CDR2 is SNEGSKA (reference sequence). This CDR3 is 15 amino acids long. The V gene is TRBV20-1, the J gene TRBJ1-4; D is ambiguous. This receptor was taken from a male donor with ankylosing spondylitis or in good health (not recorded which). The specimen sequenced was blood, either unsorted or a sorted T cell fraction (not recorded which). The CDR3 coding sequence is TGCAGTGCTAGATCTACGGAGAAGACTAATGAAAAACTGTTTTTT. This gives the protein CSARSTEKTNEKLFF.